The entry that follows covers one T cell receptor (beta chain) sequence. The sample comes from a study of blood T cell repertoires in COVID-19. Study details: Sources were T cells, B-cell-depleted T cells, or PBMCs; the material itself was cDNA or gDNA.

Assay: immunoSEQ multiplex PCR; the TCRdb copy retains only in-frame clones and omits some. The repertoire holds 200,000 to 250,000 clones, with approximately 90% as singletons. Looked up from germline, CDR1 is SGHTA and CDR2 is FQGNSA. The V gene lost 2 bases and the J gene lost 6 bases, with 5 bases spanning the gap. The CDR3 is made up of 12 amino acids. The TCR comes from a woman aged 40 to 50 with acute or convalescent COVID-19. The chain links TRBV7-2 to TRBJ2-1; D is uncertain. Sequenced material: peripheral blood. The CDR3 nucleotides are TGTGCCAGCAGCTTACTGAGCAATGAGCAGTTCTTC. Protein: CASSLLSNEQFF.